The rows below give T cell receptor beta chains drawn from one sample of a study of T cells in Graves' hyperthyroidism and ophthalmopathy. TCRdb redid the calling of the multiplex PCR reads with MiXCR, one entry per CDR3 protein. The table records 400,000 to 500,000 distinct CDR3 sequences, over 12% of them present only once. The specimen was blood. The receptors were gathered from a man between 18 and 35 years old with Graves' ophthalmopathy. Both conserved end residues are part of each CDR3. D genes are given only for firm matches. The size of a clone is reported for some rows only, either as once, few or many, or as a class for expanded clones.

abundance	v_gene	j_gene	d_gene	CDR3aa	CDR3nt
many	TRBV30	TRBJ1-1	.	CAWSKTYTFF	TGTGCCTGGAGTAAAACTTACACTTTCTTT
few	TRBV20-1	TRBJ2-5	TRBD1	CSASTTGVETQYF	TGCAGTGCCTCTACAACAGGGGTGGAGACCCAGTACTTC
many	TRBV11-2	TRBJ2-7	.	CASSTNLGNEQYF	TGTGCCAGCAGCACCAACCTGGGCAACGAGCAGTACTTC
few	TRBV9	TRBJ2-5	TRBD2	CASSSPLGVTSSPQETQYF	TGTGCCAGCAGCTCGCCCCTGGGAGTGACTAGCTCCCCTCAAGAGACCCAGTACTTC
few	TRBV7-9	TRBJ2-6	.	CASSFVASGANVLTF	TGTGCCAGCAGCTTCGTGGCCTCTGGGGCCAACGTCCTGACTTTC
many	TRBV11-3	TRBJ2-2	TRBD1	CASSAGTGGYGELFF	TGTGCCAGCAGCGCAGGGACAGGGGGATACGGGGAGCTGTTTTTT
.	TRBV10-3	TRBJ2-2	.	CATMDTEARQANTGELFF	TGTGCCACCATGGATACAGAGGCACGACAGGCGAACACCGGGGAGCTGTTTTTT
.	TRBV6-2/TRBV6-3	TRBJ2-5	.	CASIKGGKETQYF	TGTGCCAGCATAAAGGGGGGGAAAGAGACCCAGTACTTC
once	TRBV12-3/TRBV12-4	TRBJ2-1	TRBD2	CASSPAGTSGRGSNEQFF	TGTGCCAGCAGTCCGGCCGGGACTAGCGGGAGGGGCAGCAATGAGCAGTTCTTC
few	TRBV27	TRBJ2-3	.	CASSFTYADTQYF	TGTGCCAGCAGTTTTACTTATGCAGATACGCAGTATTTT
.	TRBV24-1	TRBJ2-3	.	CATSDSPLTDTQYF	TGTGCCACCAGTGATTCCCCTCTCACAGATACGCAGTATTTT
many	TRBV12-3/TRBV12-4	TRBJ2-5	TRBD2	CASSPFRGGVGTQYF	TGTGCCAGCAGTCCCTTTCGGGGGGGAGTGGGGACCCAGTACTTC
many	TRBV11-2	TRBJ1-5	.	CASSLTGPGLSNQPQHF	TGTGCCAGCAGCCTCACGGGGCCGGGCCTTAGCAATCAGCCCCAGCATTTT
many	TRBV18	TRBJ1-1	TRBD1	CASARDSGMNTEAFF	TGTGCCAGCGCTAGGGACAGCGGGATGAACACTGAAGCTTTCTTT
many	TRBV3-1	TRBJ2-1	TRBD2	CASSQGSGKTYNEQFF	TGTGCCAGCAGCCAAGGTAGCGGGAAAACCTACAATGAGCAGTTCTTC
few	TRBV28	TRBJ1-5	.	CASSLSRGRSLQPQHF	TGTGCCAGCAGTTTATCACGGGGGCGTTCGCTTCAGCCCCAGCATTTT
.	TRBV19	TRBJ1-2	.	CASSMEGGYGYTF	TGTGCCAGTAGTATGGAGGGAGGCTATGGCTACACCTTC
many	TRBV29-1	TRBJ2-5	.	CSVIFRETQYF	TGCAGCGTCATCTTTAGAGAGACCCAGTACTTC
.	TRBV6-6	TRBJ1-6	.	CASSYSGRANSPLHF	TGTGCCAGCAGTTACTCTGGCAGGGCCAATTCACCCCTCCACTTT
.	TRBV20-1	TRBJ2-4	TRBD2	CSARDLGGVLAKNIQYF	TGCAGTGCTAGAGATTTGGGGGGGGTCCTCGCCAAAAACATTCAGTACTTC
few	TRBV6-1	TRBJ1-1	TRBD1	CASSEMTGSWTEAFF	TGTGCCAGCAGTGAAATGACAGGGTCCTGGACTGAAGCTTTCTTT
many	TRBV5-1	TRBJ1-2	.	CASSPGEQNYGYTF	TGCGCCAGCAGCCCAGGGGAACAGAACTATGGCTACACCTTC
.	TRBV2	TRBJ2-7	TRBD2	CASSEATSGDYEQYF	TGTGCCAGCAGTGAAGCTACTAGCGGGGACTACGAGCAGTACTTC
.	TRBV9	TRBJ2-7	.	CASSSGADRPDKRDTYEQYF	TGTGCCAGCTCATCGGGAGCGGACAGGCCTGACAAGCGGGACACCTACGAGCAGTACTTC
many	TRBV7-2	TRBJ2-5	.	CASSLIFGETQYF	TGTGCCAGCAGTCTCATCTTCGGAGAGACCCAGTACTTC
few	TRBV10-3	TRBJ1-2	.	CAISGPGEWGYTF	TGTGCCATCAGTGGGCCAGGGGAATGGGGCTACACCTTC
many	TRBV27	TRBJ2-7	TRBD1	CASKADRGPYEQYF	TGTGCCAGCAAAGCGGACAGGGGGCCCTACGAGCAGTACTTC
.	TRBV24-1	TRBJ2-1	.	CATRNSGVDNEQFF	TGTGCCACCAGGAATTCCGGCGTCGACAATGAGCAGTTCTTC
many	TRBV6-1	TRBJ1-2	.	CASSELGHPGYTF	TGTGCCAGCAGTGAGCTTGGACATCCTGGCTACACCTTC
many	TRBV20-1	TRBJ2-5	.	CSARESIGSGEGTQYF	TGCAGTGCTAGAGAGTCGATTGGTAGCGGAGAGGGGACCCAGTACTTC
.	TRBV18	TRBJ1-5	TRBD1	CASSSTGARGQPQHF	TGTGCCAGCTCATCGACAGGGGCGCGGGGTCAGCCCCAGCATTTT
many	TRBV2	TRBJ2-7	TRBD2	CASSPLAGAPGEQYF	TGTGCCAGCAGCCCCCTAGCGGGGGCCCCGGGGGAGCAGTACTTC
many	TRBV20-1	TRBJ2-1	TRBD2	CSARDAGGPYNEQFF	TGCAGTGCTAGAGATGCGGGGGGGCCCTACAATGAGCAGTTCTTC
.	TRBV12-3/TRBV12-4	TRBJ2-3	TRBD1	CASSRTGTQYF	TGTGCCAGCAGTCGGACAGGTACGCAGTATTTT
many	TRBV24-1	TRBJ2-1	.	CATRSAAYEQFF	TGTGCCACGCGATCAGCAGCATATGAGCAGTTCTTC
many	TRBV27	TRBJ2-7	TRBD2	CASKGGRSDEQYF	TGTGCCAGTAAAGGCGGGAGAAGCGACGAGCAGTACTTC
many	TRBV11-2	TRBJ1-4	.	CASSLGGVGSEKLFF	TGTGCCAGCAGCCTAGGAGGGGTGGGGAGTGAAAAACTGTTTTTT
.	TRBV12-3/TRBV12-4	TRBJ2-7	TRBD2	CASSTGTSGSRRPYEQYF	TGTGCCAGCAGCACCGGGACTAGCGGGAGCCGCCGCCCTTACGAGCAGTACTTC
many	TRBV5-1	TRBJ2-3	TRBD1	CASSSTGGTDTQYF	TGCGCCAGCAGCTCTACAGGGGGAACAGATACGCAGTATTTT
many	TRBV5-1	TRBJ2-3	.	CASSFTSTRQDTQYF	TGCGCCAGCAGCTTTACTAGTACCCGGCAAGATACGCAGTATTTT
.	TRBV29-1	TRBJ2-7	.	CSGAQQGPLGGEQYF	TGCAGCGGGGCCCAACAGGGACCCTTGGGAGGTGAGCAGTACTTC
many	TRBV28	TRBJ2-1	TRBD2	CASSLLAVSYNEQFF	TGTGCCAGCAGCCTTCTAGCGGTCTCCTACAATGAGCAGTTCTTC
few	TRBV3-1	TRBJ1-3	.	CASSRRAASGNTIYF	TGTGCCAGCAGCCGCAGGGCCGCCTCTGGAAACACCATATATTTT
.	TRBV12-3/TRBV12-4	TRBJ2-1	TRBD2	CATGTSEYNEQFF	TGTGCCACCGGGACTAGCGAATACAATGAGCAGTTCTTC
many	TRBV2	TRBJ2-1	TRBD1	CASSEQGRDNEQFF	TGTGCCAGCAGCGAACAGGGGAGAGACAATGAGCAGTTCTTC
many	TRBV12-3/TRBV12-4	TRBJ1-2	TRBD1	CASQTGGYGYTF	TGTGCCAGCCAGACAGGGGGCTATGGCTACACCTTC
.	TRBV3-1	TRBJ2-1	.	CASSQPSREAYNEQFF	TGTGCCAGCAGCCAACCCAGCCGGGAAGCCTACAATGAGCAGTTCTTC
many	TRBV11-2	TRBJ2-1	TRBD2	CASSSPLAGHNEQFF	TGTGCCAGCAGCTCCCCATTAGCGGGGCACAATGAGCAGTTCTTC
.	TRBV19	TRBJ2-7	.	CASSDRDNSYEQYF	TGTGCCAGTAGTGACCGGGACAACTCCTACGAGCAGTACTTC
many	TRBV5-1	TRBJ2-3	.	CASSTGARTDTQYF	TGCGCCAGCAGTACCGGGGCCCGCACAGATACGCAGTATTTT
.	TRBV15	TRBJ2-2	TRBD1	CAANRGDTGELFF	TGTGCTGCCAACAGGGGTGACACCGGGGAGCTGTTTTTT
many	TRBV7-9	TRBJ2-3	.	CASSGILHTDTQYF	TGTGCCAGCAGCGGGATACTACACACAGATACGCAGTATTTT
.	TRBV12-3/TRBV12-4	TRBJ1-3	.	CASSPGGSTGNTIYF	TGTGCCAGCAGCCCTGGGGGATCGACTGGAAACACCATATATTTT